The clone carrying this TCR beta chain was recorded many times. No antigen is known for it. TCRdb redid the calling of the reads with MiXCR, one entry per CDR3 protein. The sample lists 300,000 or so distinct CDR3 sequences, about a tenth occurring once. The entry originates in a study of T cell repertoires in cytomegalovirus infection. About the research overall: Shared public TCR beta signatures pointed to both CMV infection and a matching HLA type.

Germline-derived CDR1 and CDR2 are MGHRA and YSYEKL. The V segment lost 4 bases and the J segment 1 base; nucleotides outside the gene matches: 4. CDR3 length: 16 amino acids. The study's findings and limits: In two of eight donors, the top clonotype was HLA-C-restricted CMV-specific. Based on cumulative public TCR beta family frequency, carriers of CMV plus the relevant HLA were identified.

This receptor was identified in a human donor in good health (CMV status not recorded). Some clones in this sample may be carry-over from other donors' samples. This chain connects TRBV4-1 to TRBJ2-3; TRBD2 aligns across 11 bases. Sequences were obtained from PBMCs. This chain's CDR3 is CASSPSLAGGTDTQYF. DNA for the CDR3: TGCGCCAGCAGCCCTTCACTAGCGGGGGGCACAGATACGCAGTATTTT.